This TCR beta chain emerged from a study of HIV-infected patients and healthy controls. TCRdb redid the calling of the 5' RACE reads with MiXCR, one entry per CDR3 protein. The sample holds approximately 64,000 distinct CDR3 sequences, under 25% seen once. This clonotype was detected only a few times. The sequenced material came from CD4+ T cells from blood. This TCR was recovered from a human donor in good health.

CDR3 protein: CASSIEEGGPNQPQHF. In nucleotides, the CDR3 is TGTGCCAGTAGTATAGAAGAAGGGGGCCCCAATCAGCCCCAGCATTTT. This chain joins TRBV19 and TRBJ1-5; 7 nucleotides agree with TRBD1. The CDR3 is 16 amino acids. Looked up from germline, CDR1 is LNHDA and CDR2 is SQIVND (reference sequence). The V gene end was trimmed by 0 bases and the J gene end by 3 bases; junction bases not matched to a gene: 5.